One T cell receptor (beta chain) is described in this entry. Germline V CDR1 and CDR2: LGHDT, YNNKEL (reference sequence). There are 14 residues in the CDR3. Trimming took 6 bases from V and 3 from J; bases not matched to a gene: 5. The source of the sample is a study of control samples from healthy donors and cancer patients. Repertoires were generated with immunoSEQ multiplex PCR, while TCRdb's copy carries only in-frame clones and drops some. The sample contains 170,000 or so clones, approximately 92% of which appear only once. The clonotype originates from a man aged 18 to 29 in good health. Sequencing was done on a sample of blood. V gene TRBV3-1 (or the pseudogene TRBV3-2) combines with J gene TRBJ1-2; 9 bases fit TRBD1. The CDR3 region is CASSLGQGHYGYTF. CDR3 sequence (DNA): TGTGCCAGCAGTCTCGGACAGGGGCACTATGGCTACACCTTC.